This TCR beta chain was recorded in a study of cytomegalovirus exposure and HLA in healthy donors. Findings of the study overall: When analyzed later, a missense DCLRE1C variant was found to be linked to TCR beta V- and J-gene trimming. The authors reported that TCR beta sequences could predict HLA-A and HLA-B alleles. These predictions were accurate for most subjects in the first cohort.

The CDR3 totals 13 residues. Germline V gene data show CDR1 as SGHDN and CDR2 as FVKESK. Trimming took 5 bases from V and 4 from J; bases not matched to a gene: 3. On this clone itself: The antigen is unknown.

PCR used 60 Vbeta primers and 13 Jbeta primers. Data came from immunoSEQ multiplex PCR; TCRdb stores just in-frame clones and leaves some out. The sample holds 100,000 to 150,000 clones; around 82% are singletons and the top ten take 0.95% to 1.5%. The chain employs TRBV14 and TRBJ2-3; 7 bases agree with TRBD2. The sequence was collected from a female donor in good health and CMV-seronegative. The sample consisted of PBMCs. The CDR3 spells CASSIGRADTQYF. CDR3 sequence (DNA): TGTGCCAGCAGCATTGGGAGGGCAGATACGCAGTATTTT. The variable domain in full, completed from reference TRBV14 and TRBJ2-3, reads EAGVTQFPSHSVIEKGQTVTLRCDPISGHDNLYWYRRVMGKEIKFLLHFVKESKQDESGMPNNRFLAERTGGTYSTLKVQPAELEDSGVYFCASSIGRADTQYFGPGTRLTVL.